The 10 T cell receptor beta chains below all came from one sample that was sequenced in a study of T cells after yellow fever vaccination. TCRdb redid the calling of the 5' RACE reads with MiXCR, one entry per CDR3 protein. The sample contains roughly 120,000 distinct CDR3 sequences, 7.2% of which appear only once. Sequences were derived from CD4+ T cells sorted from PBMCs, sampled around 45 days after the first yellow fever vaccination. All receptors come from a young man who received the YFV17D yellow fever vaccine.

This clonotype was seen at least ten times. This sequence joins TRBV7-2 and TRBJ2-2, with 13 bases matching TRBD2. Germline CDR1 is SGHTA and CDR2 is FQGNSA. The V and J ends lost 6 bases and 0 bases, in that order; junction bases with no gene match: 1. The CDR3 spans 16 residues. In nucleotides, the CDR3 is TGTGCCAGCAGGGGACTAGCGGGGACGAACACCGGGGAGCTGTTTTTT. This encodes CASRGLAGTNTGELFF.

The chain employs TRBV5-5 and TRBJ2-7; no definite D call. Trimming took off 4 bases at V and 5 bases at J, with 10 bases between the two ends. Per the germline V gene, CDR1 is SGHKS and CDR2 is YYEKEE (reference sequence). The CDR3 extends over 12 amino acids. The chain's CDR3 is CASSRDGDEQYV. CDR3 nucleotides: TGTGCCAGCAGCCGAGATGGGGACGAGCAGTACGTC.

This clonotype showed up just a few times. This chain joins TRBV7-9 and TRBJ1-4, with D unresolved. This CDR3 contains 21 residues. Germline assignment: CDR1 SEHNR and CDR2 FQNEAQ (reference sequence). The V gene lost 5 bases and the J gene lost 2 bases, with 30 bases spanning the gap. The CDR3 bases are TGTGCCAGCAGCCGAGTTTTAAGAAAGGACGGTACCCCTGGGACTAATGAAAAACTGTTTTTT. It specifies CASSRVLRKDGTPGTNEKLFF.

This clonotype was counted many times. The chain combines TRBV6-5 with TRBJ2-7, with 7 nucleotides matching TRBD2. The CDR3 loop spans 13 amino acids. In germline, CDR1 is MNHEY, CDR2 SVGAGI. The V gene end was trimmed by 6 bases and the J gene end by 5 bases; junction bases not matched to a gene: 7. Here the CDR3 DNA reads TGTGCCAGCAGGGGACGGAGCGGGGACGAGCAGTACGTC. Residues: CASRGRSGDEQYV.

This rearrangement joins TRBV4-2 to TRBJ1-1, with D tentatively TRBD1 (5 bases). This CDR3 has 16 residues. The germline CDR1 and CDR2 sequences are LGHNA and YNFKEQ. Deletions cut 10 bases from V and 1 base from J, with 22 bases between. For the CDR3, the DNA is TGTGCCATGGGCCCCGGGGTCCTGGGGGGGAACACTGAAGCTTTCTTT. This sequence encodes CAMGPGVLGGNTEAFF.

The table lists this clonotype with many counts. This rearrangement joins TRBV12-3 or TRBV12-4 to TRBJ2-2; 9 nucleotides line up with TRBD1. This CDR3 has 14 residues. J gave up 6 bases and V 3 bases, and 2 bases lay outside the gene matches. This chain's CDR3 is CASSFRQGAGELFF. In DNA form, the CDR3 reads TGTGCCAGCAGTTTTAGACAGGGGGCCGGGGAGCTGTTTTTT.

In its sample, this clonotype was seen many times. The chain links TRBV5-1 to TRBJ2-1, with 10 bases fitting TRBD2. The CDR3 covers 16 residues. Germline loops: CDR1 SGHRS, CDR2 YFSETQ. Unmatched junction bases numbered 10, after V lost 4 bases and J lost 6 bases. DNA of the CDR3: TGCGCCAGCAGCCGCGGGTTAGCGGGGGGCCTCAATGAGCAGTTCTTC. It encodes CASSRGLAGGLNEQFF.

This clonotype was seen only a few times. V gene TRBV12-3 or TRBV12-4 combines with J gene TRBJ2-6, with 10 bases lining up with TRBD2. After removal of 7 bases from V and 5 bases from J, the junction contained 14 bases not matched to a gene. The CDR3 has 18 residues. The CDR3: CASTPPLAGDLRANVLTF. DNA of the CDR3: TGTGCCAGCACCCCTCCCCTAGCGGGGGACCTTCGGGCCAACGTCCTGACTTTC.

With regard to this clonotype: A single base separates this from a much larger clone, so it may be a read error. V and J are TRBV3-1 and TRBJ2-4; possibly TRBD2 for D (7 bases). The germline CDR1 and CDR2 sequences are LGHDT and YNNKEL (reference sequence). V lost 0 bases, J lost 8 bases, and 23 bases lay in between. This CDR3 comprises 18 residues. DNA of the CDR3: TGTGCCAGCAGCCAAGAAGGAGGAGAGGGGGGGCGCGGGTACATTCAGTACTTC. Translated, it gives CASSQEGGEGGRGYIQYF.

This clonotype showed up many times. This chain uses TRBV5-1 with TRBJ1-2; TRBD1 matches at 9 bases. Germline V gene sequence: CDR1 SGHRS, CDR2 YFSETQ. This CDR3 region has 15 residues. The V segment lost 4 bases and the J segment 7 bases; nucleotides outside the gene matches: 11. The DNA for the CDR3 is TGCGCCAGCAGCCTCGACAGGGGGAGCTACTTTGGCTACACCTTC. Protein product: CASSLDRGSYFGYTF.